The present entry profiles one T cell receptor (beta chain) with its context. What this receptor recognizes is not known. Per-base qualities were not stored, and no clone one base away is much larger. The library was generated by the immunoSEQ multiplex PCR assay. The clones in this table, taken by TCRdb from immuneACCESS, are in-frame only. Not every clone is retained; where verified, under half of the shortfall comes from an unresolved V gene, and the cause of the rest is unknown. The sample includes around 130,000 clones, with about 89% observed a single time. The ten largest clones add up to about 40% of the sample. The data were taken from a study of control samples from healthy donors and cancer patients (dated by TCRdb to 2018 to 2020). Germline trimming: 6 bases from V, 10 bases from J; junction bases outside gene matches: 11. CDR1 and CDR2 are read off the germline V gene (reference sequence) as MNHEY and SMNVEV. From cysteine to phenylalanine, the CDR3 is 15 amino acids long. This entry keeps only the CDR3 DNA: 45 bases, framed from base 1.

This TCR was recovered from a man aged 45-65 years in good health. The material sequenced was blood. Recombination linked TRBV27 to TRBJ1-6; TRBD1 matches 8 bases in the middle. The CDR3 region: CASSLLRGPGSPLHF. In nucleotides, the sequence is TGTGCCAGCAGCCTCCTCAGGGGGCCAGGCTCACCCCTCCACTTT.